This T cell receptor (beta chain) was identified in a study of T cell responses to AZD1222 COVID-19 vaccine. The junction had 6 bases not matched to a gene; V was cut back by 5 bases and J by 2 bases. Per the germline V gene, CDR1 is SEHNR and CDR2 is FQNEAQ (reference sequence). The CDR3 spans 14 residues. This clone was observed a single time. Its antigen is currently unknown. The study's findings and limits: Most donors were white British and more were female, and clonal diversity was possibly underestimated. Baseline seropositives among AZD1222 recipients totaled only five to seven. Spike-specific TCR breadth rose after two AZD1222 doses, and depth rose as well. Spike-spanning, vaccine-associated CD4 TCRs were dominant at 160-218 and 743-854.

Libraries were prepared by immunoSEQ multiplex PCR; TCRdb keeps only in-frame clonotypes and omits some of them. The repertoire consists of some 25,000 clones, with more than 85% occurring once and the leading ten covering 7.8%. The sample in question was peripheral blood, obtained 28 days after the second AZD1222 dose. The origin of this receptor is an adult who received the AZD1222 COVID-19 vaccine. The rearrangement links TRBV7-9 to TRBJ2-7; 7 nucleotides line up with TRBD2. The CDR3, as DNA: TGTGCCAGCAGCCCACAGCGGGGACCCTACGAGCAGTACTTC. The encoded protein is CASSPQRGPYEQYF.